This note documents a single T cell receptor (beta chain) sequence. Original processing methods: It was from reference gene primer amplification that nucleated cell counts were estimated. Profiling relied on immunoSEQ multiplex PCR, and the TCRdb table lists in-frame clones only, not all of them. V, J and clone size were drawn from that table, and D and trimming were deduced from the DNA. The sample has 150,000 to 200,000 clones, 80% to 90% seen once; the top ten hold around 2.3%. This sample is drawn from a study of blood T cell repertoires in COVID-19. Germline-derived CDR1 and CDR2 are KGHSH and LQKENI. Trimming at V came to 3 bases and at J to 2 bases, leaving 6 bases not matched to a gene. This CDR3 region has 15 residues.

The sequencing input was peripheral blood. The sequence came from a man between 65 and 79 years old with active or convalescent COVID-19. The rearrangement links TRBV18 to TRBJ1-2, with 7 bases identical to TRBD1. The CDR3 reads CASSPPTGMNYGYTF. For the CDR3, the DNA is TGTGCCAGCTCACCGCCGACAGGGATGAACTATGGCTACACCTTC.